This T cell receptor beta chain is drawn from a study of CXCR3-negative and CXCR3-positive naive CD8 T cells. Study-level findings and limits: Comparably high diversity marked both naive subsets, whereas memory CD8+ cells had much lower diversity.

Regarding this clonotype: Its matching antigen is unknown.

This CDR3 contains 18 residues. CDR1 SQVTM and CDR2 ANQGSEA come from the germline V gene. UMI-labeled 5' RACE yielded the TRB cDNA libraries. Using the 5' RACE reads, TCRdb records one entry per CDR3 protein without DNA. The listing contains 70,000 to 95,000 distinct CDR3 sequences. Sorts that each held 250,000 to 300,000 cells were run in triplicate for every CD8+ T cell subset. This clonotype originated in a human donor in good health. Some clones in this sample may be carry-over from other donors' samples. The rearrangement links TRBV29-1 to TRBJ2-1; with no DNA, the TCRdb D assignment of TRBD2 cannot be verified. The sequenced sample consisted of naive CXCR3- CD8+ T cells from blood. Specified subset: CD45RO-CCR7+CD27+CD95- naive CD8+ T cells lacking CXCR3 (TNR3-). The CDR3: CSVDATVTSGYSYNEQFF.